The next 2 T cell receptor beta chains were all read from a single sample in a study of cytomegalovirus exposure and HLA in healthy donors. The primer mix had 60 Vbeta and 13 Jbeta primers. Libraries were prepared by immunoSEQ multiplex PCR; TCRdb keeps only in-frame clonotypes and omits some of them. Recorded for this sample: 150,000 to 200,000 clones. The sequencing input was PBMCs. The source of these receptors is a man aged 25 to 45 in good health and CMV-seronegative.

The V call is TRBV21-1, the J call TRBJ2-7; the table calls TRBD2, which could not be checked here. TRBV21-1 is noted as a pseudogene. The CDR3 has 17 amino acids. The CDR3 bases are TGTGCCAGCAGCCTTGGACTAGCGGGAGGGTTCTCCTACGAGCAGTACTTC. This codes for CASSLGLAGGFSYEQYF.

The chain has TRBV4-2 and TRBJ2-3; maybe TRBD2 (6 bases). This CDR3 contains 16 residues. V gave up 1 base and J gave up 4 bases, with 15 bases separating them. Per germline, CDR1 LGHNA and CDR2 YNFKEQ. Here the CDR3 DNA reads TGTGCCAGCAGCCAAGCAGCCGGGAGTGGGTCAGATACGCAGTATTTT. Protein: CASSQAAGSGSDTQYF.